This entry describes one TCR beta chain. It lacks a known antigen. There are no base qualities to consult, and no much larger clone falls within one base. The immunoSEQ Assay, a bias-controlled multiplex PCR, was used to amplify TCRbeta CDR3 regions from genomic DNA. The source study handled its data this way. The number of nucleated cells in each sample was estimated by amplification of reference gene primers within the assay. To quantify the absolute abundance of each unique TCRbeta CDR3 rearrangement, sequence reads were collapsed and filtered. For each sample, productive Simpson clonality was calculated as the square root of Simpson's diversity index across productive rearrangements. TCRdb took this table from immuneACCESS and kept in-frame rearrangements with V and J called. Such tables lack part of the clones; where checked against another copy, unresolved V genes explain under half of the gap, and the rest is unexplained. The DNA was the basis for D and trimming; V, J and clone size are from that table. The sample table records 200,000 to 250,000 clones; around 86% of these occur just once. The ten largest clones capture 6% to 9% of the sample.

The collaborating institutions used their own protocols to collect whole blood in K2EDTA tubes. For TCRbeta analysis, collaborators shipped samples in one of three forms: frozen whole blood, isolated PBMCs, or DNA extracted from either of those sample types. The data stem from a study of blood T cell repertoires in COVID-19 (dated by TCRdb to 2018 to 2020). Describing the broader study: Collaborator samples came from the United States, Italy and Spain and covered acute and convalescent phases of COVID-19. The material from the prospective study consisted of cDNA or gDNA derived from T cells, B-cell-depleted T cells, or PBMCs. The dataset comprised deeply sampled blood TCRbeta repertoires from subjects exposed to, actively infected with, or recovered from COVID-19. The repertoires were released in a freely available public database meant as a resource for research on the immune response to SARS-CoV-2. Samples came from the ongoing ImmuneRACE study (first 160 participants) plus 1,254 subjects from 6 global collaborators. The sample metadata nearly always contained a de-identified subject ID, COVID-19 status, age in years and sex. HLA class I and class II types, where available, came from metadata supplied by the sample provider rather than from assay-based typing. Overall results and qualifications from the work: The amount of clinical and demographic metadata varied by source and participant and was provided uncurated.

After removal of 5 bases from V and 6 bases from J, the junction retains 11 bases not matched to a gene. CDR1 LNHDA and CDR2 SQIVND were looked up in the germline V gene (reference sequence). Measured from the cysteine to the phenylalanine, the CDR3 is 15 residues long. The read is trimmed to its CDR3 DNA, 45 bases read in frame from base 1. The receptor comes from a woman aged 65 to 85 with active or convalescent COVID-19. The sample was peripheral blood. This receptor chain uses TRBV19 and TRBJ1-2; TRBD1 agrees with 8 junctional bases. The nucleotides are TGTGCCAGTAGTGGAACAGGGGGTAGAGGGCATGGCTACACCTTC. This translates into CASSGTGGRGHGYTF.